The next 5 T cell receptor beta chains were all read from a single sample in a study of blood T cells in healthy people across ages. Using a J-beta primer mix together with a sample-barcoded 5' primer, a second PCR was run for about 6 to 11 cycles. In TCRdb, the 5' RACE reads were re-called with MiXCR into one record per CDR3 protein. The table lists about 1.4 million distinct CDR3 sequences, roughly 64% of them singletons, with about 6.7% in the top ten. Sequences were obtained from blood. These receptor sequences come from a man younger than 30 in good health.

For the CDR3, the DNA is TGTGCCAGCAGTTACGAGGCAGATCAAGAGACCCAGTACTTC. Translating it yields CASSYEADQETQYF. The chain carries TRBV6-6 and TRBJ2-5, with unresolved D. CDR1 is MNHNY and CDR2 is SVGAGI in the germline V gene (reference sequence). The CDR3 contains 14 residues. V was trimmed by 2 bases and J by 2 bases, leaving 9 bases between them.

The gene calls are TRBV3-1 and TRBJ2-7, with a possible D match to TRBD1 (6 bases). The germline V gene encodes CDR1 LGHDT and CDR2 YNNKEL (reference sequence). CDR3 length equals 14 residues. Between the trimmed V and J ends, which lost 6 bases and 0 bases, there was a span of 12 bases. DNA of the CDR3: TGTGCCAGCAGAGCCAAACAGGGCTCCTACGAGCAGTACTTC. Encoded protein: CASRAKQGSYEQYF.

The V call is TRBV6-6, the J call TRBJ1-1; a weak D match, TRBD1 (6 bases). The CDR3 consists of 15 residues. The V and J ends lost 5 bases and 0 bases respectively, with 13 bases between them. Germline V CDR1 and CDR2: MNHNY, SVGAGI (reference sequence). CDR3 DNA: TGTGCCAGCAGTACCGACAGGACCATGAACACTGAAGCTTTCTTT. This sequence encodes CASSTDRTMNTEAFF.

J is TRBJ2-1 and V is TRBV15; 7 nucleotides agree with TRBD1. CDR3 length: 13 amino acids. The V gene's germline CDR1 is LNHNV and CDR2 YYDKDF (reference sequence). V lost 2 bases and J lost 8; bases outside the gene matches: 3. The CDR3 DNA reads TGTGCCACCAGCAGACGACAGGGCGATGAGCAGTTCTTC. This translates into CATSRRQGDEQFF. The full variable domain, rest sourced from reference TRBV15 and TRBJ2-1, is DAMVIQNPRYQVTQFGKPVTLSCSQTLNHNVMYWYQQKSSQAPKLLFHYYDKDFNNEADTPDNFQSRRPNTSFCFLDIRSPGLGDTAMYLCATSRRQGDEQFFGPGTRLTVL.

This rearrangement joins TRBV3-1 to TRBJ2-3, with TRBD2 matching over 10 bases. CDR3 length: 16 amino acids. Germline V gene sequence: CDR1 LGHDT, CDR2 YNNKEL (reference sequence). V dropped 5 bases and J dropped 4; count of bases not matched to a gene: 9. The CDR3 protein is CASSGRTSGKSDTQYF. The CDR3 DNA reads as TGTGCCAGCAGCGGGCGGACTAGCGGAAAATCAGATACGCAGTATTTT.